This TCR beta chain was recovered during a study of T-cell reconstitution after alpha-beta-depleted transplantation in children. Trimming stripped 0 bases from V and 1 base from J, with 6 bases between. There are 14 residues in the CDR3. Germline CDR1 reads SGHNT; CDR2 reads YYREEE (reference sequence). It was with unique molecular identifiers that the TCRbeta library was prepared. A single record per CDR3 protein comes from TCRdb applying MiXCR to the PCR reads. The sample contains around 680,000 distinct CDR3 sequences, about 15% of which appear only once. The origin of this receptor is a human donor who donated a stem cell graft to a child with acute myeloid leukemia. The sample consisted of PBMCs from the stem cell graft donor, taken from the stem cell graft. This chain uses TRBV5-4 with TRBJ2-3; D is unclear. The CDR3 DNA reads TGTGCCAGCAGCTTGGAAATGGGCACAGATACGCAGTATTTT. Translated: CASSLEMGTDTQYF.